The clone carrying this T cell receptor (beta chain) has at least ten counts. Its target is unknown. V was cut by 2 bases and J by 7 bases, with 11 bases left in between. Germline values: CDR1 SGHDN, CDR2 FVKESK. This CDR3 has 14 residues. Investigators prepared the TCR beta libraries by applying iRepertoire HTBI primers and Arm-PCR of CDR3 regions. TCRdb redid the calling of the multiplex PCR reads with MiXCR, one entry per CDR3 protein. Of more than 300,000 distinct CDR3 sequences listed, about 17% are singletons. Time point indicated: newly diagnosed GD, antithyroid drugs for less than 3 months. The TCR library used RNA extracted from PBMCs. The data derive from a study of regulatory T cells in long-lasting Graves disease. Overall study results and limits: The study found lower TCR diversity in persistent Graves' patients than in newly diagnosed ones. The study found TRBV28, TRBJ1-2 and TRBJ2-5 favored in persistent disease.

The sample also formed part of further work on T cells in Graves' hyperthyroidism and ophthalmopathy. From that study: The primer set for the first-round RT-PCR of the TCR CDR3 was HTBI. In simple terms, a model built on 13 V-J features told ophthalmopathy apart from stable hyperthyroidism.

This receptor was obtained from a young woman with Graves disease. This chain links TRBV14 with TRBJ2-2; D uncertain. This material consisted of peripheral blood mononuclear cells (PBMCs), taken at new diagnosis, from a patient treated with antithyroid drugs. CDR3 in DNA: TGTGCCAGCAGCCAAACCATGAATCACGGGGAGCTGTTTTTT. Translating it yields CASSQTMNHGELFF. Combining the CDR3 with reference TRBV14 and TRBJ2-2 gives the whole variable domain EAGVTQFPSHSVIEKGQTVTLRCDPISGHDNLYWYRRVMGKEIKFLLHFVKESKQDESGMPNNRFLAERTGGTYSTLKVQPAELEDSGVYFCASSQTMNHGELFFGEGSRLTVL.